These T cell receptor beta chains were read from a single sample in a study of T cell responses to AZD1222 COVID-19 vaccine. The repertoire was sequenced with immunoSEQ multiplex PCR; TCRdb's copy has only in-frame clones and lacks some. The table shows fewer than 300,000 clones, with 80% to 95% occurring only once. The sample consisted of peripheral blood, taken on day 0 of AZD1222 vaccination. These receptors were collected from an adult in good health. The CDR3 runs from the conserved cysteine through the conserved F or W. The D gene is left open where the match is weak. Some rows have no size entry. The others give once, few or many, or a class for an expanded clone.

clone_size j_call d_call v_call cdr3_length cdr3_nt cdr3_aa
- TRBJ2-5 - TRBV2 15 TGTGCCAGCAGTGCGAACAGGGCTGGGGAAGAGACCCAGTACTTC CASSANRAGEETQYF
- TRBJ1-6 - TRBV21-1 17 TGTGCCAGCAGCACACTGGACAGGGTCTCCTATAATTCACCCCTCCACTTT CASSTLDRVSYNSPLHF
- TRBJ2-3 TRBD2 TRBV3-1/TRBV3-2 15 TGTGCCAGCAGCCAAGATTGGCTAGCGGGGGATACGCAGTATTTT CASSQDWLAGDTQYF
- TRBJ2-2 TRBD2 TRBV4-2 16 TGTGCCAGCAGCCAAGTGGCGGGAGGGAACACCGGGGAGCTGTTTTTT CASSQVAGGNTGELFF
- TRBJ1-6 - TRBV7-2 17 TGTGCCAGCAGCTTACTGGTTTTCGGGGGGAATAATTCACCCCTCCACTTT CASSLLVFGGNNSPLHF
once TRBJ2-7 TRBD2 TRBV7-9 15 TGTGCCAGCCATCCTTCCTGGGGAGGGGCCAACGAGCAGTACTTC CASHPSWGGANEQYF
- TRBJ2-3 - TRBV9 16 TGTGCCAGCAGCGTAGCCGCGACTCCAAGCACAGATACGCAGTATTTT CASSVAATPSTDTQYF
- TRBJ1-5 - TRBV24-1 13 TGTGCCACCAGTGACTCCCTCCATCGGACCCAGCATTTT CATSDSLHRTQHF
- TRBJ2-3 TRBD1 TRBV4-1 15 TGCGCCAGCAGCCATCCGGGACAGGGGTCAGATACGCAGTATTTT CASSHPGQGSDTQYF
once TRBJ2-1 - TRBV7-2 15 TGTGCCAGCATCGATCGGCCCAGCTCCTACAATGAGCAGTTCTTC CASIDRPSSYNEQFF
- TRBJ2-7 TRBD2 TRBV6-5 14 TGTGCCACCTCGGGACTAGCGCTTGGAAACGAGCAGTACTTC CATSGLALGNEQYF
- TRBJ1-2 - TRBV4-1 16 TGCGCCAGCAGCCAATTCCCCGCAGAGGGAGGCTATGGCTACACCTTC CASSQFPAEGGYGYTF
- TRBJ1-2 TRBD1 TRBV3-1/TRBV3-2 15 TGTGCCAGCAGCCCCCAACCGGGACAGAGAGATGGCTACACCTTC CASSPQPGQRDGYTF
few TRBJ1-4 - TRBV11-2 15 TGTGCCAGCAGCTCTACAGGGTCTAATGGAGAAAAACTGTTTTTT CASSSTGSNGEKLFF
- TRBJ2-1 TRBD2 TRBV3-1/TRBV3-2 16 TGTGCCAGCAGCCAGTGGGGCGCGGGAGGGGGAAATGAGCAGTTCTTC CASSQWGAGGGNEQFF